The T cell receptor (beta chain) described here comes from a study of T cell changes during pregnancy in multiple sclerosis. Produced via immunoSEQ multiplex PCR; TCRdb's table is partial and in-frame only. The sample contains 93,000 or so clones, 92% of which appear only once. The TCR originated in a female donor with multiple sclerosis, enrolled in a pregnancy study. Sequencing was performed on peripheral blood, taken after pregnancy.

CDR3 sequence reads: CASSLSGGRGANEKLFF. The CDR3 region has the DNA TGTGCCAGCAGCTTATCGGGGGGCCGCGGGGCTAATGAAAAACTGTTTTTT. The rearrangement joins TRBV7-6 to TRBJ1-4, with TRBD1 as a possible D gene (6 bases). The V end was cut by 2 bases, the J end by 3 bases, with 16 bases between. This CDR3 has 17 amino acids. Germline CDR1 SGHVS, CDR2 FNYEAQ.